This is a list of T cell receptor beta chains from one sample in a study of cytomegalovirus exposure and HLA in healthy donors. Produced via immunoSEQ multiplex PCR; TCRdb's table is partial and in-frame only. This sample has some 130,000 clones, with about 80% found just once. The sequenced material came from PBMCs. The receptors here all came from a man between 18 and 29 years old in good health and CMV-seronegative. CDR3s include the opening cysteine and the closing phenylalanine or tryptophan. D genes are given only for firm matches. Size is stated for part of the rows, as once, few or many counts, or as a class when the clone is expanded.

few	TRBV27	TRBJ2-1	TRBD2	CASSLRLAANNEQFF	TGTGCCAGCAGTTTAAGGCTAGCGGCCAACAATGAGCAGTTCTTC
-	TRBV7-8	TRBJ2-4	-	CASSLASNGFKNIQYF	TGTGCCAGCAGCTTAGCGTCGAACGGGTTCAAAAACATTCAGTACTTC
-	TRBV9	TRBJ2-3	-	CASSPSGSTDTQYF	TGTGCCAGCAGCCCCAGCGGTAGCACAGATACGCAGTATTTT
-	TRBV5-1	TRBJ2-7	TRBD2	CASSLGTSGYEQYF	TGCGCCAGCAGCTTGGGGACTAGCGGGTACGAGCAGTACTTC
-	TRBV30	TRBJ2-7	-	CAWSFGVDEQYF	TGTGCCTGGAGTTTCGGGGTCGACGAGCAGTACTTC
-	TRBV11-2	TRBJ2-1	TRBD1	CASSPQGIEQFF	TGTGCCAGCTCCCCACAGGGGATTGAGCAGTTCTTC
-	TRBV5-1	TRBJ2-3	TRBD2	CASSLGLAGVKNAGYF	TGCGCCAGCAGCCTAGGACTAGCGGGAGTAAAAAATGCGGGGTATTTT
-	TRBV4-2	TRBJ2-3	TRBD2	CASSQDPSGNTQYF	TGTGCCAGCAGCCAAGATCCTAGCGGTAATACGCAGTATTTT
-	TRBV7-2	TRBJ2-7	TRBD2	CASSLGKGLRLASYEQYF	TGTGCCAGCAGCTTAGGGAAGGGACTTCGACTAGCGAGCTACGAGCAGTACTTC
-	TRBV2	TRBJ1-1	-	CASGDMGNTEAFF	TGTGCCAGTGGGGACATGGGAAACACTGAAGCTTTCTTT
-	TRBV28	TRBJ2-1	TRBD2	CASSFLEGRGVGSYNEQFF	TGTGCCAGCAGTTTTCTGGAGGGGAGGGGAGTTGGCTCCTACAATGAGCAGTTCTTC
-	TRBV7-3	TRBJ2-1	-	CASSANAGTYYNEQFF	TGTGCCAGCAGCGCGAACGCCGGGACTTACTACAATGAGCAGTTCTTC
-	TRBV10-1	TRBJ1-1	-	CASSATRGSEAFF	TGCGCCAGCAGTGCCACCAGGGGCTCTGAAGCTTTCTTT
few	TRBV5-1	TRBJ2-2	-	CASSPEPNRPAGELFF	TGCGCCAGCAGTCCGGAGCCAAATCGACCCGCGGGGGAGCTGTTTTTT
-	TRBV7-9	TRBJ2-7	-	CASSLVAGSGEQYF	TGTGCCAGCAGCTTAGTGGCAGGGTCGGGCGAGCAGTACTTC
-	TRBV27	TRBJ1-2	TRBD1	CASSVSSGTGGAYGYTF	TGTGCCAGCAGTGTATCTTCCGGGACAGGGGGCGCGTATGGCTACACCTTC
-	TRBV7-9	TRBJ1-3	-	CASSSLLGRGEGNTIYF	TGTGCCAGCAGCTCCCTACTCGGTCGGGGAGAGGGAAACACCATATATTTT
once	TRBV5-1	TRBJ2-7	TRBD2	CASSQEPTSGSYEQYF	TGCGCCAGCAGCCAGGAACCGACTAGCGGGAGCTACGAGCAGTACTTC
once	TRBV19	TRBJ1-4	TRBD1	CASSTSTGTGPEKLFF	TGTGCCAGTAGTACCTCGACCGGGACAGGCCCCGAAAAACTGTTTTTT
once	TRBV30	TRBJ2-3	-	CAWSPRDFSTQYF	TGTGCCTGGAGTCCCCGGGACTTTTCTACGCAGTATTTT
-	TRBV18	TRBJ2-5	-	CASSLRGETQYF	TGTGCCAGCTCCCTTCGGGGAGAGACCCAGTACTTC
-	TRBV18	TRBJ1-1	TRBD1	CASSQNLGGVTEAFF	TGTGCCAGCTCACAAAACCTAGGGGGCGTCACTGAAGCTTTCTTT
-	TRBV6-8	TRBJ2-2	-	CASIGHLTGELFF	TGTGCCAGCATCGGACACTTAACCGGGGAGCTGTTTTTT
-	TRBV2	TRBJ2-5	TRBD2	CASSAGLAGWGETQYF	TGTGCCAGCAGTGCCGGACTAGCGGGATGGGGGGAGACCCAGTACTTC
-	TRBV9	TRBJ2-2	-	CASSVATSGAGELFF	TGTGCCAGCAGCGTAGCTACGTCAGGGGCCGGGGAGCTGTTTTTT
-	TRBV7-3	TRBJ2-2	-	CASSSAFGVSPGELFF	TGTGCCAGCAGCTCCGCTTTTGGTGTGAGCCCCGGGGAGCTGTTTTTT
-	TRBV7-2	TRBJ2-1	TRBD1	CASSLTGGNEQFF	TGTGCCAGCAGCTTGACAGGGGGCAATGAGCAGTTCTTC
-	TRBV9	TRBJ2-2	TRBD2	CASSGTSGRIAGELFF	TGTGCCAGCAGCGGGACTAGCGGGAGGATAGCCGGGGAGCTGTTTTTT
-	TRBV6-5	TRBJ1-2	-	CASRPEYDGYTF	TGTGCCAGCAGACCCGAGTATGATGGCTACACCTTC
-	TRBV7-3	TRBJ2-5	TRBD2	CVSSIGLAGLGETQYF	TGTGTCAGCAGCATAGGACTAGCGGGATTGGGAGAGACCCAGTACTTC
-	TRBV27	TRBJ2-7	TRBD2	CASSFRLAGLSSYEQYF	TGTGCCAGCAGTTTTAGGCTAGCGGGCCTGAGCTCCTACGAGCAGTACTTC
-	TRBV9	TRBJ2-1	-	CASSVMGGLPYNEQFF	TGTGCCAGCAGCGTAATGGGGGGTCTCCCCTACAATGAGCAGTTCTTC
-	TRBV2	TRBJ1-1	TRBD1	CASSKGQGSTEAFF	TGTGCCAGCAGTAAAGGACAGGGGTCCACTGAAGCTTTCTTT
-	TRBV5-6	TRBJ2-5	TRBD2	CASSLRTSGRRETQYF	TGTGCCAGCAGCTTGAGGACTAGCGGGAGGAGGGAGACCCAGTACTTC
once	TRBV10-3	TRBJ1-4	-	CAISGDRGTNEKLFF	TGTGCCATCAGTGGCGACCGAGGAACTAATGAAAAACTGTTTTTT
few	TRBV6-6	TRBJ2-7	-	CASSYLGGYEQYF	TGTGCCAGCAGTTACCTTGGAGGGTACGAGCAGTACTTC
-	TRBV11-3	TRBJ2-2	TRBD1	CASSDRTGGNTGELFF	TGTGCCAGCAGCGACAGGACAGGGGGTAACACCGGGGAGCTGTTTTTT
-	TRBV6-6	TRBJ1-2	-	CASSWGDGYTF	TGTGCCAGCAGTTGGGGCGATGGCTACACCTTC
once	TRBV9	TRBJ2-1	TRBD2	CASSVLPSGKGNEQFF	TGTGCCAGCAGCGTACTGCCTAGCGGGAAGGGTAATGAGCAGTTCTTC